These 9 T cell receptor beta chains came from one sample sequenced in a study of blood T cell repertoires in COVID-19. Measured with immunoSEQ multiplex PCR; TCRdb has only the in-frame clones, and not every one. The repertoire holds about 50,000 clones, with 85% as singletons. The sequencing sample was made of peripheral blood. These receptor sequences come from a man aged 55 to 70 with acute or convalescent COVID-19.

The rearrangement uses TRBV3-1 (or the pseudogene TRBV3-2) and TRBJ2-5, with TRBD1 as a possible D gene (6 bases). The V and J ends lost 0 bases and 4 bases respectively, with 15 bases between them. The germline V gene has CDR1 LGHDT and CDR2 YNNKEL (reference sequence). CDR3 length: 16 residues. The chain's CDR3 is CASSQDGNRVVETQYF. In DNA, the CDR3 is TGTGCCAGCAGCCAAGATGGGAACAGGGTGGTAGAGACCCAGTACTTC.

This chain connects TRBV7-8 to TRBJ2-4, with 12 bases aligning to TRBD2. This CDR3 is built from 21 residues. CDR1 and CDR2 from the germline V gene are SGHVS and FQNEAQ. J lost 0 bases, V lost 0 bases, and 12 bases had no gene match. The CDR3 is CASSLAPTSGSGFQAKNIQYF. The CDR3, as DNA: TGTGCCAGCAGCTTAGCCCCGACTAGCGGGAGTGGTTTTCAAGCCAAAAACATTCAGTACTTC.

J is TRBJ2-2 and V is TRBV14; D might be TRBD1 (6 bases). The CDR3 extends over 15 amino acids. The V gene's germline CDR1 is SGHDN and CDR2 FVKESK. V lost 6 bases to trimming and J lost 5 bases, with 16 bases between them. The CDR3 is CASSRRQGSTGELFF. The CDR3 coding sequence is TGTGCCAGCAGTCGGAGGCAGGGGTCGACCGGGGAGCTGTTTTTT. The full variable domain, in which reference TRBV14 and TRBJ2-2 provide the parts outside the CDR3, is EAGVTQFPSHSVIEKGQTVTLRCDPISGHDNLYWYRRVMGKEIKFLLHFVKESKQDESGMPNNRFLAERTGGTYSTLKVQPAELEDSGVYFCASSRRQGSTGELFFGEGSRLTVL.

The chain employs TRBV19 and TRBJ2-1; 9 bases fit TRBD1. V gave up 8 bases and J gave up 2 bases; unmatched junction bases: 10. Germline CDR1 reads LNHDA; CDR2 reads SQIVND (reference sequence). The CDR3 has 16 amino acids. The CDR3, as DNA: TGTGCCAGTGACCCGGGACAGGGATGGGCCTACAATGAGCAGTTCTTC. Its translation: CASDPGQGWAYNEQFF.

The V gene is TRBV19, the J gene TRBJ2-4, with D possibly matching TRBD1 (7 bases). V gave up 0 bases and J gave up 6 bases, with 12 bases separating them. CDR3 length equals 15 residues. Germline values: CDR1 LNHDA, CDR2 SQIVND (reference sequence). CDR3 in amino acids: CASSIERGRGNIQYF. CDR3 sequence (DNA): TGTGCCAGTAGTATAGAGAGGGGGCGGGGAAACATTCAGTACTTC.

This rearrangement joins TRBV5-1 to TRBJ2-1; TRBD1 matches at 10 bases. Trimming cost V 4 bases and J 1 base; bases outside gene matches: 2. CDR3 length equals 15 residues. Germline CDR1 is SGHRS and CDR2 is YFSETQ. The CDR3 region is CASSGDRGSYNEQFF. CDR3 in DNA: TGCGCCAGCAGCGGGGACAGGGGTTCCTACAATGAGCAGTTCTTC.

The DNA of the CDR3 is TGTGCCAGCTCGTCCTCCCGCCAGGGTGCTGAAGCTTTCTTT. It is translated as CASSSSRQGAEAFF. This sequence joins TRBV18 and TRBJ1-1; weak D call: TRBD1 (5 bases). CDR1 is KGHSH and CDR2 is LQKENI in the germline V gene. The CDR3 totals 14 residues. V lost 6 bases and J lost 6, with 17 bases in between.

The V and J genes are TRBV4-1 and TRBJ1-1, with D hard to call. This CDR3 comprises 15 residues. Trimming left V 0 bases short and J 5 bases short, with 13 bases between. The V gene's germline CDR1 is MGHRA and CDR2 YSYEKL. The DNA for the CDR3 is TGCGCCAGCAGCCAAGATGACACGGCGGGGACTGAAGCTTTCTTT. It encodes CASSQDDTAGTEAFF.

This chain connects TRBV25-1 to TRBJ1-2; D not resolved. The germline V gene encodes CDR1 MGHDK and CDR2 SYGVNS. This CDR3 spans 11 amino acids. Trimming pared 5 bases from V and 4 bases from J, leaving 5 bases between. DNA for the CDR3: TGTGCCAGCAGTAGTAGCTATGGCTACACCTTC. It specifies CASSSSYGYTF.